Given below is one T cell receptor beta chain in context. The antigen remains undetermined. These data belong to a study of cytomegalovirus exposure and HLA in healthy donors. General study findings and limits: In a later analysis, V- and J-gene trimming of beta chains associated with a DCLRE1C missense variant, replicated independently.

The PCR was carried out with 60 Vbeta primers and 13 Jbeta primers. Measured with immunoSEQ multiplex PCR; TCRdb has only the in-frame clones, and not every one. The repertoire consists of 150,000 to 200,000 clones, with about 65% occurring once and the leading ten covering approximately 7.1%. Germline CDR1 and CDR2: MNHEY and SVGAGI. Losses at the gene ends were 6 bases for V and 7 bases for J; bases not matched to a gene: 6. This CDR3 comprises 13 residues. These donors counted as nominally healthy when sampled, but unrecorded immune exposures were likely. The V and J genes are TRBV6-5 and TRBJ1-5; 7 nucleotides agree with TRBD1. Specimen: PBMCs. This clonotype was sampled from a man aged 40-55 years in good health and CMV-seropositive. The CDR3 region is CASSEQGRQPQHF. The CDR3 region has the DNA TGTGCCAGCAGCGAACAGGGGCGGCAGCCCCAGCATTTT.